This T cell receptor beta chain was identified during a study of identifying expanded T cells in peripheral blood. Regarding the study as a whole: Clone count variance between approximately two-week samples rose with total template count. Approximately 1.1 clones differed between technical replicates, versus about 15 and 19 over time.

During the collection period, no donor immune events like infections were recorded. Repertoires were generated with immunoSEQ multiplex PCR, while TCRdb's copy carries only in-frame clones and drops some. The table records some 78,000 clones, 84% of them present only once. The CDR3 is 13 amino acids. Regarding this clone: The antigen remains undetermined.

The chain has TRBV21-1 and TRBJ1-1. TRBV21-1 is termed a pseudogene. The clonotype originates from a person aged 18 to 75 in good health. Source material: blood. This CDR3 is CASRTEMNTEAFF. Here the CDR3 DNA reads TGTGCCAGCAGGACCGAGATGAACACTGAAGCTTTCTTT.